The entry below describes one T cell receptor (beta chain). What it binds is not known. This specimen comes from a study of monozygotic twins with inflammatory bowel disease. Study-wide points: By inverse Simpson index, TCRbeta diversity was lower in IBD patients than in healthy co-twins.

This CDR3 region has 13 residues. Per the germline V gene, CDR1 is SGHRS and CDR2 is YFSETQ. TCRdb re-called the 5' RACE reads and shows each CDR3 protein once, DNA omitted. The specimen's table records about 130,000 distinct CDR3 sequences. The chain recombines TRBV5-1 with TRBJ2-2. Specimen: blood. This sequence was found in a human donor with ulcerative colitis or Crohn's disease, or a healthy co-twin of an affected twin (not recorded which). The CDR3: CASSFAPPGELFF.